These T cell receptor beta chains were read from a single sample in a study of blood T cell repertoires in COVID-19. Clones were sequenced by immunoSEQ multiplex PCR, and TCRdb holds only the in-frame ones, with some missing. The top ten clones hold 7.5% to 9% of a sample with a few hundred thousand clones, around 82% of them seen once. The specimen sequenced was peripheral blood. Source of these receptors: a human donor in a cohort sampled during active COVID-19. The CDR3 runs from the conserved cysteine through the conserved F or W. Fields, in order: CDR3 DNA, CDR3 protein, D gene, J gene, clone size, V gene. D genes are given only for firm matches. Rows give clone size only sometimes, using once, few, many, or a class for an expanded clone.

CDR3nt: TGTGCCAGCACCTCACCTATTCGGGGCAATCAGCCCCAGCATTTT; CDR3aa: CASTSPIRGNQPQHF; d_gene: -; j_gene: TRBJ1-5; abundance: -; v_gene: TRBV28
CDR3nt: TGTGCCAGCAGTTACAGGACGGGACTAGCGGGCAATGAGCAGTTCTTC; CDR3aa: CASSYRTGLAGNEQFF; d_gene: TRBD2; j_gene: TRBJ2-1; abundance: -; v_gene: TRBV6-2/TRBV6-3
CDR3nt: TGTGCCAGCAGCTTAATAGCGGGAGAGAATAAAGATACGCAGTATTTT; CDR3aa: CASSLIAGENKDTQYF; d_gene: TRBD2; j_gene: TRBJ2-3; abundance: -; v_gene: TRBV7-3
CDR3nt: TGTGCCAGCAGTGCGGGGACTGGAAACACCATATATTTT; CDR3aa: CASSAGTGNTIYF; d_gene: -; j_gene: TRBJ1-3; abundance: once; v_gene: TRBV2
CDR3nt: TGTGCCAGCAGTTCCCAGGTGAGCTCCTACGAGCAGTACTTC; CDR3aa: CASSSQVSSYEQYF; d_gene: -; j_gene: TRBJ2-7; abundance: -; v_gene: TRBV6-2/TRBV6-3
CDR3nt: TGTGCCAGCAGCTTGTCAGGGGCTAGCGGAGGAAATGAGCAGTTCTTC; CDR3aa: CASSLSGASGGNEQFF; d_gene: -; j_gene: TRBJ2-1; abundance: few; v_gene: TRBV5-4
CDR3nt: TGTGCCAGCTCACCACTTCCAGGGGACGAGCAGTACTTC; CDR3aa: CASSPLPGDEQYF; d_gene: -; j_gene: TRBJ2-7; abundance: -; v_gene: TRBV18
CDR3nt: TGCAGTGCTGGACTCGTAGATACGCAGTATTTT; CDR3aa: CSAGLVDTQYF; d_gene: -; j_gene: TRBJ2-3; abundance: -; v_gene: TRBV20-1
CDR3nt: TGTGCCAGCAGTTCCCTCCGGTCACACTATGGCTACACCTTC; CDR3aa: CASSSLRSHYGYTF; d_gene: -; j_gene: TRBJ1-2; abundance: -; v_gene: TRBV6-2/TRBV6-3
CDR3nt: TGTGCCAGCTCACCCTTCTCAGGGGGAACTGGAAACACCATATATTTT; CDR3aa: CASSPFSGGTGNTIYF; d_gene: TRBD1; j_gene: TRBJ1-3; abundance: -; v_gene: TRBV18
CDR3nt: TGTGCCAGCAGCTTGGTGGCAGGGGATTTTCTCGCCAAAAACATTCAGTACTTC; CDR3aa: CASSLVAGDFLAKNIQYF; d_gene: -; j_gene: TRBJ2-4; abundance: -; v_gene: TRBV5-6
CDR3nt: TGTGCCAGCAGCTTGGGACAGCTGAACACTGAAGCTTTCTTT; CDR3aa: CASSLGQLNTEAFF; d_gene: TRBD1; j_gene: TRBJ1-1; abundance: -; v_gene: TRBV7-3
CDR3nt: TGTGCCAGCAGCTCACAAGCATACCTTGGGCATGAGCAGTTCTTC; CDR3aa: CASSSQAYLGHEQFF; d_gene: -; j_gene: TRBJ2-1; abundance: -; v_gene: TRBV7-9
CDR3nt: TGCAGCGTTGGTGAAAAGTGGGGGGGTCAGTTCTTC; CDR3aa: CSVGEKWGGQFF; d_gene: TRBD2; j_gene: TRBJ2-1; abundance: -; v_gene: TRBV29-1
CDR3nt: TGTGCCAGCAGTTACAAGGGGGCGCGAGAGACCCAGTACTTC; CDR3aa: CASSYKGARETQYF; d_gene: TRBD1; j_gene: TRBJ2-5; abundance: -; v_gene: TRBV6-6
CDR3nt: TGTGCCAGCAGTGACTCGATACTAGGCCCCTACAATGAGCAGTTCTTC; CDR3aa: CASSDSILGPYNEQFF; d_gene: -; j_gene: TRBJ2-1; abundance: once; v_gene: TRBV6-4